The sequence of this T cell receptor beta chain was determined in a study of control samples from healthy donors and cancer patients. Some clones are missing from TCRdb's copy, which holds only in-frame ones; the method was immunoSEQ multiplex PCR. This table holds some 210,000 clones, roughly nine tenths found once. Germline CDR1 reads LNHDA; CDR2 reads SQIVND (reference sequence). V gave up 6 bases and J gave up 4 bases; unmatched junction bases: 6. CDR3 size: 14 residues. The V and J genes are TRBV19 and TRBJ2-7; 10 nucleotides align to TRBD1. The receptor comes from a man aged 25 to 45 in good health. The sequenced material came from blood. Here the CDR3 reads CASRRTGGTYEQYF. The CDR3 DNA reads TGTGCCAGTAGGAGGACAGGGGGAACTTACGAGCAGTACTTC. Full variable domain (remainder filled in from reference TRBV19 and TRBJ2-7): DGGITQSPKYLFRKEGQNVTLSCEQNLNHDAMYWYRQDPGQGLRLIYYSQIVNDFQKGDIAEGYSVSREKKESFPLTVTSAQKNPTAFYLCASRRTGGTYEQYFGPGTRLTVT.